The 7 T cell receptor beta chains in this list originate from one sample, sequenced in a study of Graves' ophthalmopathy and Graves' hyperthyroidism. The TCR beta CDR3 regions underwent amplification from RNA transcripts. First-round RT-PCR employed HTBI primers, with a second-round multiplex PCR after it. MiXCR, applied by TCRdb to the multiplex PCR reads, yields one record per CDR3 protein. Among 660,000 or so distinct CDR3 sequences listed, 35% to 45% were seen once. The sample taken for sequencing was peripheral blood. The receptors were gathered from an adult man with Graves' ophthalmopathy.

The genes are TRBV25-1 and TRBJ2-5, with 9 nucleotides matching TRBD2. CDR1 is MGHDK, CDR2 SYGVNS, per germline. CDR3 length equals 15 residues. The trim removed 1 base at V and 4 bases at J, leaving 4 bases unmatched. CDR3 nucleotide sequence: TGTGCCAGCAGTGAATTTGGGACTAGCCCAGAGACCCAGTACTTC. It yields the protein CASSEFGTSPETQYF.

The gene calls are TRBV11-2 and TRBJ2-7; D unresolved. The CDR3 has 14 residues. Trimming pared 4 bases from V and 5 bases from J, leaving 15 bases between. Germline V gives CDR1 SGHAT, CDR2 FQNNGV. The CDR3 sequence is CASSSQVINDEQYF. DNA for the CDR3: TGTGCCAGCAGCTCTCAGGTAATCAACGACGAGCAGTACTTC.

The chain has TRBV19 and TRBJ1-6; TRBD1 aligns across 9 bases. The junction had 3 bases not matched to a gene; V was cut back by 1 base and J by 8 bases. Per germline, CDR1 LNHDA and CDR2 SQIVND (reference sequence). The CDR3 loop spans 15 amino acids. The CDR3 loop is CASSIGDRVDSPLHF. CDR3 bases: TGTGCCAGTAGTATAGGGGACAGGGTGGATTCACCCCTCCACTTT.

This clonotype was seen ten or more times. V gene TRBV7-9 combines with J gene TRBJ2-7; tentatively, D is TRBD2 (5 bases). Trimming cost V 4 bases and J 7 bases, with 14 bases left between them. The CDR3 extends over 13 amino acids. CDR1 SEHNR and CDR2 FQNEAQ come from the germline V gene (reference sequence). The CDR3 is CASSSGSLGEQYF. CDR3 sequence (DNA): TGTGCCAGCAGCTCGGGGTCGCTTGGAGAGCAGTACTTC.

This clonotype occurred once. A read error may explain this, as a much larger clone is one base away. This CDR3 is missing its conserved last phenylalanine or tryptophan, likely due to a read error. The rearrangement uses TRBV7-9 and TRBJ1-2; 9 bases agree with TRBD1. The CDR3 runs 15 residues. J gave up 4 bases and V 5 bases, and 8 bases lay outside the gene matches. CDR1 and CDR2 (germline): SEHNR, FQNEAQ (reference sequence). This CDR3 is CASSTSGTGIYGYTL. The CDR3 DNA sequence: TGTGCCAGCAGCACCTCCGGGACAGGGATCTATGGCTACACCCTC.

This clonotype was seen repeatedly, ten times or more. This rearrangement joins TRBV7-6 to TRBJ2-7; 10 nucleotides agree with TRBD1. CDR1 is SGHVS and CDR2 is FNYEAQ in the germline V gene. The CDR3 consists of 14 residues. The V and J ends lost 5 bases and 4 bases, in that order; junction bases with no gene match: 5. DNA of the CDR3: TGTGCCAGCAGCGGTTGGGACAGGGGATACGAGCAGTACTTC. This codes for CASSGWDRGYEQYF.

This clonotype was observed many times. CDR3 sequence (DNA): TGTGCCAGCAGCCGCGATGGGAGAGTTATCAATCAGCCCCAGCATTTT. It encodes CASSRDGRVINQPQHF. J is TRBJ1-5 and V is TRBV2; D is uncertain. There are 16 residues in the CDR3. Trimming took 6 bases from V and 3 from J, leaving 18 bases between them. Germline values: CDR1 SNHLY, CDR2 FYNNEI.